The present TCR beta chain was sequenced within a study of T cell repertoires in cytomegalovirus infection. In germline, CDR1 is MDHEN, CDR2 SYDVKM. This CDR3 has 17 residues. The V gene lost 2 bases and the J gene lost 10 bases, with 24 bases spanning the gap. A single record per CDR3 protein comes from TCRdb applying MiXCR to the reads. The table records about 47,000 distinct CDR3 sequences, around 21% of them present only once. This clonotype was observed many times. The antigen is unknown. The sequence came from a human donor in good health (CMV status not recorded). Some clones in this sample may be carry-over from other donors' samples. V usage is TRBV28 and J usage is TRBJ2-1; weak D call: TRBD2 (5 bases). Sequenced material: CD8+ T cells from cultured PBMCs, taken from culture after CMV antigen stimulation. CDR3 amino acids: CASSLHPERRLSKEQFF. The CDR3 region has the DNA TGTGCCAGCAGTTTACACCCGGAGCGGAGACTCTCGAAGGAGCAGTTCTTC.